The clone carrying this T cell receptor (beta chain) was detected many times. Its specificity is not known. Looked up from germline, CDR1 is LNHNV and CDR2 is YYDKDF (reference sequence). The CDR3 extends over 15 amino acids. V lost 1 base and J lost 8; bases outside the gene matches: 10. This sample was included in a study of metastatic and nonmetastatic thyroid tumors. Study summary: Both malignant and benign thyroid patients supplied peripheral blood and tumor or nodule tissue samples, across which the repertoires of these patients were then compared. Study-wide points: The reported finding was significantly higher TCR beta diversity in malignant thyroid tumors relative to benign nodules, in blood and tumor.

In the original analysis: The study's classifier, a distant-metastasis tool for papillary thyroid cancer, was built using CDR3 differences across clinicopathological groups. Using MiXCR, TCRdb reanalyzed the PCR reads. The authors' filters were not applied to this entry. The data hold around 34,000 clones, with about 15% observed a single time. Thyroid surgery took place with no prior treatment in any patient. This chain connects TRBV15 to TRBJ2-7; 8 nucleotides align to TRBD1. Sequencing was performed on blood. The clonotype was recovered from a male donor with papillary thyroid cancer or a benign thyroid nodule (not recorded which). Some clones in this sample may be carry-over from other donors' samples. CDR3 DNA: TGTGCCACCAGCAGAGCAAGGACAGGGAATTTCCAGCAGTACTTC. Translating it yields CATSRARTGNFQQYF.